These 27 T cell receptor beta chains came from one sample sequenced in a study of T cell repertoires in cytomegalovirus infection. Via MiXCR, TCRdb re-called the reads, giving one row per CDR3 protein. The sample comprises 150,000 or so distinct CDR3 sequences, 20% to 25% of which are singletons, and roughly 25% rests with the top ten. These receptors' targets are unknown. This specimen consisted of CD8+ T cells from cultured PBMCs, obtained from culture after CMV antigen stimulation. All receptors derive from a human donor in good health (CMV status not recorded). Some clones in this sample may be carry-over from other donors' samples.

A word on this clonotype: Lacking the conserved final phenylalanine or tryptophan, this CDR3 likely reflects a read error. The chain carries TRBV7-8 and TRBJ1-1, with 10 nucleotides matching TRBD1. V gave up 3 bases and J gave up 5 bases; unmatched junction bases: 6. Per the germline V gene, CDR1 is SGHVS and CDR2 is FQNEAQ. This CDR3 comprises 15 residues. CDR3 sequence: CASSLRQGARTEAFL. CDR3 coding DNA: TGTGCCAGCAGCTTGCGACAGGGGGCGCGGACTGAAGCTTTCTTA.

This clonotype was seen more than once but under ten times. V usage is TRBV12-3 or TRBV12-4 and J usage is TRBJ1-5; possible D gene TRBD1, 6 bases. V was cut by 2 bases and J by 7 bases, with 12 bases left in between. There are 14 residues in the CDR3. Written as DNA, the CDR3 is TGTGCCAGCAGTTTATCAGGGGTTGGGCAGCCCCAGCATTTT. This gives the protein CASSLSGVGQPQHF.

The chain couples TRBV7-8 to TRBJ2-3; the D gene could be TRBD1 or TRBD2 (5 bases each). CDR1 and CDR2 from the germline V gene are SGHVS and FQNEAQ. V gave up 5 bases and J gave up 4 bases, with 13 bases separating them. This CDR3 is built from 14 residues. The CDR3 reads CASSPPRGADTQYF. CDR3 coding DNA: TGTGCCAGCAGCCCTCCCAGAGGGGCAGATACGCAGTATTTT.

The chain joins TRBV10-3 to TRBJ1-2; 7 bases line up with TRBD1. Germline V gives CDR1 ENHRY, CDR2 SYGVKD. The CDR3 sequence is 15 residues long. After removal of 4 bases from V and 3 bases from J, the junction contained 8 bases not matched to a gene. The CDR3 DNA reads TGTGCCATCAGTGTTTGGACAGGACAGTACTATGGCTACACCTTC. As protein: CAISVWTGQYYGYTF.

There are a few counts of this clonotype. As DNA, the CDR3 is TGTGCCAGCAGTTACGACGGATCGAACACTGAAGCTTTCTTT. Translating gives CASSYDGSNTEAFF. The chain combines TRBV6-6 with TRBJ1-1; D is uncertain. This CDR3 spans 14 amino acids. V lost 2 bases, J lost 1 base, and 8 bases lay in between. From germline, CDR1 is MNHNY and CDR2 SVGAGI (reference sequence).

In this sample, this clonotype turned up a few times. The CDR3 reads CASSLDTQYF. The CDR3 DNA reads TGTGCCAGCAGCTTAGATACCCAGTACTTC. The chain uses TRBV7-9 and TRBJ2-5, with D uncertain. V dropped 1 base and J dropped 8 bases, with 2 bases sitting between them. The CDR3 contains 10 residues. The V gene's germline CDR1 is SEHNR and CDR2 FQNEAQ (reference sequence).

This clonotype is termed medium-sized (0.01 to 0.1%). J is TRBJ1-4 and V is TRBV5-5; D may be TRBD1 (5 bases). The V gene's germline CDR1 is SGHKS and CDR2 YYEKEE (reference sequence). Trimming stripped 0 bases from V and 11 bases from J, with 17 bases between. The CDR3 totals 15 residues. CDR3 sequence (DNA): TGTGCCAGCAGCTTGGCCGACAGTTCCCTCGGGAAACTGTTTTTT. It yields the protein CASSLADSSLGKLFF.

This clonotype was detected only a few times. This sequence joins TRBV12-3 or TRBV12-4 and TRBJ2-1; D is ambiguous. The ends were cut back, 3 bases at V and 4 bases at J, with 7 bases in the middle. The length of the CDR3 is 13 residues. In nucleotides, the CDR3 is TGTGCCAGCAGTTTGGTCCGATACAATGAGCAGTTCTTC. Encoded protein: CASSLVRYNEQFF.

V is TRBV7-2 and J is TRBJ1-2, with 10 bases aligning to TRBD1. Germline loops: CDR1 SGHTA, CDR2 FQGNSA. Unmatched junction bases numbered 4, after V lost 4 bases and J lost 5 bases. The CDR3 covers 14 residues. CDR3 sequence (DNA): TGTGCCAGCAGCTCCTGGACAGGGGGTTATGGCTACACCTTC. This codes for CASSSWTGGYGYTF.

The CDR3 DNA follows: TGTGCCAGCAGTCCCCGGGGAAACTACGAGCAGTACTTC. It is translated as CASSPRGNYEQYF. The chain uses TRBV2 and TRBJ2-7; D might be TRBD2 (5 bases). CDR1 SNHLY and CDR2 FYNNEI come from the germline V gene. The V gene lost 5 bases and the J gene lost 3 bases, with 11 bases spanning the gap. The CDR3 runs 13 residues.

CDR3 bases: TGTGCCAGCAGCTCAGGACTTTCAGAGCAGTTCTTC. Translated: CASSSGLSEQFF. The chain links TRBV11-3 to TRBJ2-1, with D tentatively TRBD2 (5 bases). The V gene lost 4 bases and the J gene lost 10 bases, with 11 bases spanning the gap. Germline assignment: CDR1 SGHNT and CDR2 YENEEA. This CDR3 has 12 amino acids. Variable domain in full (rest from reference TRBV11-3 and TRBJ2-1): EAGVVQSPRYKIIEKKQPVAFWCNPISGHNTLYWYLQNLGQGPELLIRYENEEAVDDSQLPKDRFSAERLKGVDSTLKIQPAELGDSAVYLCASSSGLSEQFFGPGTRLTVL.

This clonotype has a single count. The chain uses TRBV6-5 and TRBJ1-2; possibly TRBD1 for D (5 bases). The germline CDR1 and CDR2 sequences are MNHEY and SVGAGI. Trimming took off 6 bases at V and 2 bases at J, with 10 bases between the two ends. CDR3 size: 13 residues. The DNA of the CDR3 is TGTGCCAGCAGAGTGGCAGGGAACTATGGCTACACCTTC. Translated, it gives CASRVAGNYGYTF.

The table lists this clonotype with a few counts. V usage is TRBV11-2 and J usage is TRBJ1-5, with D maybe TRBD1 (5 bases). This CDR3 spans 16 amino acids. Germline lookup yields CDR1 SGHAT and CDR2 FQNNGV. Trimming left V 2 bases short and J 1 base short, with 12 bases between. CDR3 protein: CASSLLGGESNQPQHF. CDR3 coding DNA: TGTGCCAGCAGCTTACTTGGGGGTGAGAGCAATCAGCCCCAGCATTTT. The whole variable domain, remainder taken from reference TRBV11-2 and TRBJ1-5, is EAGVAQSPRYKIIEKRQSVAFWCNPISGHATLYWYQQILGQGPKLLIQFQNNGVVDDSQLPKDRFSAERLKGVDSTLKIQPAKLEDSAVYLCASSLLGGESNQPQHFGDGTRLSIL.

A few counts support this clonotype. The V call is TRBV2, the J call TRBJ2-7; possibly TRBD1 for D (6 bases). The CDR3 length is 13 residues. Trimming left V 3 bases short and J 4 bases short, with 10 bases between. Germline CDR1 is SNHLY and CDR2 is FYNNEI. CDR3 region: CASSDEGVYEQYF. CDR3 coding DNA: TGTGCCAGCAGTGACGAGGGGGTTTACGAGCAGTACTTC.

V is TRBV7-2 and J is TRBJ1-1; D unclear. The CDR3 extends over 16 amino acids. V dropped 1 base and J dropped 0 bases, with 12 bases sitting between them. CDR1 is SGHTA and CDR2 is FQGNSA in the germline V gene. CDR3 nucleotides: TGTGCCAGCAGCTTAGAGGTATTGGGTATGAACACTGAAGCTTTCTTT. It encodes CASSLEVLGMNTEAFF.

This clonotype showed up just a few times. This chain uses TRBV7-2 with TRBJ1-4; 8 bases fit TRBD1. With 5 bases clipped from V and 3 bases from J, the junction kept 5 bases outside the gene matches. The CDR3 is made up of 15 amino acids. Germline V gene data show CDR1 as SGHTA and CDR2 as FQGNSA. The CDR3 loop reads CASSGQGWANEKLFF. The DNA of the CDR3 is TGTGCCAGCAGCGGACAGGGTTGGGCTAATGAAAAACTGTTTTTT.

The CDR3 loop is CASQLGPVGADGEFF. The CDR3 region has the DNA TGTGCCAGCCAGTTAGGGCCAGTCGGGGCTGACGGAGAGTTCTTT. The V gene is TRBV6-5, the J gene TRBJ1-1, with D tentatively TRBD1 (5 bases). In germline, CDR1 is MNHEY, CDR2 SVGAGI. Deletions cut 8 bases from V and 14 bases from J, with 30 bases between. The CDR3 is 15 amino acids.

This clonotype has just a few counts. The genes are TRBV6-5 and TRBJ2-1; D ambiguous. V lost 0 bases, J lost 5 bases, and 14 bases lay in between. CDR1 is MNHEY, CDR2 SVGAGI, per germline. The CDR3 runs to 16 residues. The CDR3 protein is CASSYSTAYLNNEQFF. The CDR3 bases are TGTGCCAGCAGTTACTCGACTGCTTACCTGAACAATGAGCAGTTCTTC.

CDR3 coding DNA: TGTGCCAGCAGTTTAACAGGGGAATTGAACACTGAAGCTTTCTTT. It translates to CASSLTGELNTEAFF. V and J are TRBV6-2 or TRBV6-3 and TRBJ1-1, with 7 nucleotides matching TRBD1. The CDR3 covers 15 residues. From germline, CDR1 is MNHEY and CDR2 SVGEGT. Trimming took 4 bases from V and 0 from J; bases not matched to a gene: 5.

This clonotype has just a few counts. The V and J genes are TRBV7-9 and TRBJ1-1; 8 nucleotides align to TRBD1. The V segment lost 5 bases and the J segment 5 bases; nucleotides outside the gene matches: 10. Germline V gene sequence: CDR1 SEHNR, CDR2 FQNEAQ (reference sequence). The CDR3 runs to 15 residues. The CDR3 nucleotides read TGTGCCAGCAGCCCCGGACAGGGCAGTGCGACTGAAGCTTTCTTT. Translation gives CASSPGQGSATEAFF.

This clonotype was counted a single time. This chain links TRBV7-9 with TRBJ1-6, with TRBD1 matching over 10 bases. CDR3 length equals 17 residues. The germline CDR1 and CDR2 sequences are SEHNR and FQNEAQ (reference sequence). V was pared by 2 bases and J by 7 bases, with 8 bases of the junction left unmatched. The CDR3 bases are TGTGCCAGCAGCTTACCCCGGGACAGGGGTTACAATTCACCCCTCCACTTT. It encodes CASSLPRDRGYNSPLHF. Complete variable domain (other parts from reference TRBV7-9 and TRBJ1-6): DTGVSQNPRHKITKRGQNVTFRCDPISEHNRLYWYRQTLGQGPEFLTYFQNEAQLEKSRLLSDRFSAERPKGSFSTLEIQRTEQGDSAMYLCASSLPRDRGYNSPLHFGNGTRLTVT.

The CDR3 loop reads CSVQGNTEAFF. The CDR3 DNA reads as TGCAGCGTTCAGGGGAACACTGAAGCTTTCTTT. The V gene is TRBV29-1, the J gene TRBJ1-1, with D maybe TRBD1 (5 bases). With 5 bases removed from V and 1 base from J, the gap between germline ends came to 5 bases. Germline V CDR1 and CDR2: SQVTM, ANQGSEA. The CDR3 has 11 residues.

This clonotype has only a few counts. The CDR3 nucleotides read TGTGCCAGCAGCTTAGCGACTCCGGGGGAGCAGTTCTTC. Residues: CASSLATPGEQFF. This chain connects TRBV7-9 to TRBJ2-1, with D maybe TRBD2 (5 bases). The ends were cut back, 0 bases at V and 10 bases at J, with 10 bases in the middle. The length of the CDR3 is 13 residues. CDR1 is SEHNR, CDR2 FQNEAQ, per germline (reference sequence).

This clonotype was counted between two and nine times. The V gene is TRBV30, the J gene TRBJ2-1, with D unresolved. This CDR3 spans 12 amino acids. CDR1 GTSNPN and CDR2 SVGIG come from the germline V gene (reference sequence). V lost 0 bases and J lost 8, with 8 bases in between. This CDR3 is CAWSVGFHEQFF. The CDR3 region has the DNA TGTGCCTGGAGTGTGGGTTTTCATGAGCAGTTCTTC.

The chain joins TRBV9 to TRBJ1-6; D remains ambiguous. CDR3 length: 16 residues. Germline V lookup: CDR1 SGDLS, CDR2 YYNGEE. Trimming removed 5 bases from V and 0 bases from J, with 12 bases in between. This chain's CDR3 is CASSQDLSSYNSPLHF. CDR3 nucleotides: TGTGCCAGCAGTCAGGACCTAAGCTCCTATAATTCACCCCTCCACTTT.

The rearrangement joins TRBV7-6 to TRBJ1-2, with TRBD1 as a possible D gene (5 bases). The V gene lost 4 bases and the J gene lost 7 bases, with 10 bases spanning the gap. The CDR3 contains 12 residues. Germline V gene lookup returns CDR1 SGHVS and CDR2 FNYEAQ. CDR3 nucleotides: TGTGCCAGCAGCTCGGGGGGTTCTGGCTACACCTTC. Translated, it gives CASSSGGSGYTF.

The V gene is TRBV12-3 or TRBV12-4, the J gene TRBJ1-5, with D unresolved. The CDR3 spans 16 residues. V lost 2 bases and J 0 bases, leaving 11 bases between the germline ends. In nucleotides, the CDR3 is TGTGCCAGCAGTTTACGGCCGGAATATAGCAATCAGCCCCAGCATTTT. This encodes CASSLRPEYSNQPQHF.